The clone carrying this T cell receptor beta chain was picked up many times. What it recognizes is unknown. The sample originates from a study of CD8 T cells in ankylosing spondylitis. Points from the study as a whole: Earlier studies detected some motif variants in reactive arthritis synovial fluid and blood.

Construction of TCR beta libraries was performed using quantitative 5'-RACE with molecular barcodes. TCRdb re-analysed the 5' RACE reads in MiXCR, keeping a single row per CDR3 protein. The data contain 150,000 to 200,000 distinct CDR3 sequences, under 14% of them seen just once; the ten biggest clones take up 25% to 35%. CDR1 and CDR2 from the germline V gene are SQVTM and ANQGSEA. The length of the CDR3 is 13 residues. The sample comprised blood, either unsorted or a sorted T cell fraction (not recorded which). This clonotype originated in a male donor with ankylosing spondylitis or in good health (not recorded which). The J gene is TRBJ1-1, the V gene TRBV29-1; TRBD1 matches at 8 bases. CDR3 region: CRYRQGKPTEAFF. The CDR3 coding sequence is TGCAGGTACCGACAGGGGAAACCTACTGAAGCTTTCTTT.